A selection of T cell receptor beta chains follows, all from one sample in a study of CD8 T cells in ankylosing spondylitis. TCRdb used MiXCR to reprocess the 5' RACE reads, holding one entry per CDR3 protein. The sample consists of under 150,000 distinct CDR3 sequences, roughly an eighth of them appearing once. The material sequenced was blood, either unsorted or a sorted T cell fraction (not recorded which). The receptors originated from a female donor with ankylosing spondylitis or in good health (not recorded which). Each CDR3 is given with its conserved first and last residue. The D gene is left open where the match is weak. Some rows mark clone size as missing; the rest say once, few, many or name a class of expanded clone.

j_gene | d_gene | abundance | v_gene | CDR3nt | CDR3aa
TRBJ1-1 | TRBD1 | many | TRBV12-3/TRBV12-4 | TGTGCCAGCAAGGTTCCAGGGGGCCCGAACACTGAAGCTTTCTTT | CASKVPGGPNTEAFF
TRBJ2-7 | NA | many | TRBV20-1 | TGCAGTGCTGGAGAGACCCCTAGTACGTTACGTGGGGAGCAGTACTTC | CSAGETPSTLRGEQYF
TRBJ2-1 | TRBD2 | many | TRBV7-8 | TGTGCCAGCAGTTTAACCGGGACTAGCGGGGTTCCTTACCAGGAGCAGTTCTTC | CASSLTGTSGVPYQEQFF
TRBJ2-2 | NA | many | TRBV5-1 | TGCGCCAGCAGCTTTCAGGGTCCGAACACCGGGGAGCTGTTTTTT | CASSFQGPNTGELFF
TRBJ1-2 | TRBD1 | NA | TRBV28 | TGTGCCAGCAGTCGACAGGGGATTAACTATGGCTACACCTTC | CASSRQGINYGYTF
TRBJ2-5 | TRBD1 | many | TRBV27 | TGTGCCAGCAGGCTGGGACAGGGGCCTGTCGAGACCCAGTACTTC | CASRLGQGPVETQYF
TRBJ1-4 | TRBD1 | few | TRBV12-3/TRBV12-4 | TGTGCCAGCAGTTTGGACAGGGGCAGAGATGAAAAACTGTTTTTT | CASSLDRGRDEKLFF
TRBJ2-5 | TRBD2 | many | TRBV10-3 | TGTGCCATCAGTGAGGCCACTAGCGGGAAAAAAGAGACCCAGTACTTC | CAISEATSGKKETQYF
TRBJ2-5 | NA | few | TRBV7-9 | TGTGCCAGCAGCTCCCCCAGGGGTGAGACCCAGTACTTC | CASSSPRGETQYF
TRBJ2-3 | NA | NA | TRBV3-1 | TGTGCCAGCAGCCAAGAATTCAGCGGACGCACAGATACGCAGTATTTT | CASSQEFSGRTDTQYF
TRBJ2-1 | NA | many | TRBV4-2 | TGTGCCAGCAGCCAGGGAGCGAGAAGGGGGGGCTCCTACAATGAGCAGTTCTTC | CASSQGARRGGSYNEQFF
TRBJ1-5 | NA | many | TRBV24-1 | TGTGCCGCAAGGAAACAAGCAGGAGATAGCAATCAGCCCCAGCATTTT | CAARKQAGDSNQPQHF
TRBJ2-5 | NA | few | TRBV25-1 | TGTGCCAGCAGTGACCAAGACAGCGTAGCACAAGAGACCCAGTACTTC | CASSDQDSVAQETQYF
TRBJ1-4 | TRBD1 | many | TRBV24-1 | TGTGCCACCCAGGGGGACGGCTATGAAAAACTGTTTTTT | CATQGDGYEKLFF
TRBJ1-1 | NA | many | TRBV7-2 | TGTGCCAGCAGTACTCCCGGTGGCACTGAAGCTTTCTTT | CASSTPGGTEAFF
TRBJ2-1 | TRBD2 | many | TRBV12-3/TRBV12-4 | TGTGCCAGCAGCCCATCGCGGGGGGGCCTTTACAATGAGCAGTTCTTC | CASSPSRGGLYNEQFF
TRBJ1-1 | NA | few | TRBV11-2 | TGTGCCAGCAGCCCAAATTTCACCCCGAACACTGAAGCTTTCTTT | CASSPNFTPNTEAFF
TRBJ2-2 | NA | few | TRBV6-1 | TGTGCCAGTGCTATGCCAGGGCGGACCGGGGAGCTGTTTTTT | CASAMPGRTGELFF
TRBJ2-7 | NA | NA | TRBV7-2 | TGTGCCAGCAGCTTAAATAACGAGCAGTACTTC | CASSLNNEQYF
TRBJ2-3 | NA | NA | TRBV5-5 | TGTGCCAGCAGCCCATTAATGCGGGGACCGAATACGCAGTATTTT | CASSPLMRGPNTQYF
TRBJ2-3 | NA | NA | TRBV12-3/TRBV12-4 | TGTGCCAGCAGTTCCCCGGGGGTCGGTACGCAGTATTTT | CASSSPGVGTQYF
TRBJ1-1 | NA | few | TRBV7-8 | TGTGCCAGCAGCGAACAGGCTATGAACACTGAAGCTTTCTTT | CASSEQAMNTEAFF
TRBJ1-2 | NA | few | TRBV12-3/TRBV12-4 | TGTGCCAGCAGTTTGACCAGCAGCTATGGCTACACCTTC | CASSLTSSYGYTF
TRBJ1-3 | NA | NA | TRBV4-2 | TGTGCCAGCAGCCAAGATTTTCCCGGAAACACCATATATTTT | CASSQDFPGNTIYF
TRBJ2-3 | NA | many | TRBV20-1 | TGCAGTGCTAACAGGGCCGGGACAGATACGCAGTATTTT | CSANRAGTDTQYF
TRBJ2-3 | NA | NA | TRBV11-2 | TGTGCCAGCAGCTTTGGTATGACAGATACGCAGTATTTT | CASSFGMTDTQYF
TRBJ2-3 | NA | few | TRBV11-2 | TGTGCCAGCAGCTTAAGACTCCACACAGATACGCAGTATTTT | CASSLRLHTDTQYF
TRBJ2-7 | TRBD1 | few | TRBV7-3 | TGTGCCAGCAGCTCTAGACAGGGGAGCGGCGAGCAGTACTTC | CASSSRQGSGEQYF
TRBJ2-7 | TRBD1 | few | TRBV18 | TGTGCCAGCTCATCCCGGGACAGGGATCACGAGCAGTACTTC | CASSSRDRDHEQYF
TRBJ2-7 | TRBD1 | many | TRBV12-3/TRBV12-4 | TGTGCCAGCAGCCCAACAGGGGTCCACGAGCAGTACTTC | CASSPTGVHEQYF
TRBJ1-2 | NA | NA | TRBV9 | TGTGCCAGCAGCGCAACTGGACCGTCGTATAACTATGGCTACACCTTC | CASSATGPSYNYGYTF
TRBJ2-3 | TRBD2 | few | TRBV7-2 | TGTGCCAGCAGCCTTAAACCGGGACTAGTAGGGGATACGCAGTATTTT | CASSLKPGLVGDTQYF
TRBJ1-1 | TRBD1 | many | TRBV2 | TGTGCCAGCAGTGAACGGCAGGGGGTGACTGAAGCTTTCTTT | CASSERQGVTEAFF
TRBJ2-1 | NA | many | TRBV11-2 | TGTGCCAGCAGCTTAGATCGAGAGCTCGGGGAGCAGTTCTTC | CASSLDRELGEQFF
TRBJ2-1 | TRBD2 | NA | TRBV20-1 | TGCAGTGCCCCGGGACTAGCGGGACCCTCCTACAATGAGCAGTTCTTC | CSAPGLAGPSYNEQFF
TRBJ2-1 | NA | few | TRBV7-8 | TGTGCCAGCAGCTCGACCGCCAGACGGGGCAATGAGCAGTTCTTC | CASSSTARRGNEQFF
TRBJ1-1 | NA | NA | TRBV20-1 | TGCAGTGCTAGTCGGAACACTGAAGCTTTCTTT | CSASRNTEAFF
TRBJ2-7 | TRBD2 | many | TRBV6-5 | TGTGCCAGCGGGAGGGCCGATTTGTACTTC | CASGRADLYF
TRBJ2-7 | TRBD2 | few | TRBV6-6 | TGTGCCAGCAGTACCAGCGAGACTAGCGGAGAGTACTTC | CASSTSETSGEYF
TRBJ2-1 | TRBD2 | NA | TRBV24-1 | TGTGCCACCAGTGATGGGACTAGTCGGAGCTCCTACAATGAGCAGTTCTTC | CATSDGTSRSSYNEQFF
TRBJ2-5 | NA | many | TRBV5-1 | TGCGCCAGCAGCTTGGTTTGGTCGTTCCAAGAGACCCAGTACTTC | CASSLVWSFQETQYF
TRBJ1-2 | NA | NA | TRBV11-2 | TGTGCCAGCAGCTTGGGGTCGGTTGGCTACACCTTC | CASSLGSVGYTF
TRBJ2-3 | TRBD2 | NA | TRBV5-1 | TGCGCCAGCAGCTTGGAATTACTAGCGGGAGCGGGTGATACGCAGTATTTT | CASSLELLAGAGDTQYF
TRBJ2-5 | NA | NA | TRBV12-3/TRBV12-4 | TGTGCCAGCACCGGGGACACTGAACAAGAGACCCAGTACTTC | CASTGDTEQETQYF
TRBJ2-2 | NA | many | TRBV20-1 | TGCAGTGCCCGGAGGAACACCGGGGAGCTGTTTTTT | CSARRNTGELFF